The source of this T cell receptor (beta chain) is a study of T cell responses to AZD1222 COVID-19 vaccine. For the study at large: Second-dose recipients at about 4 or about 12 weeks were treated as one pooled group.

From germline, CDR1 is LGHDT and CDR2 YNNKEL (reference sequence). Trimming left V 4 bases short and J 6 bases short, with 18 bases between. This CDR3 contains 15 residues. Whole-study results and caveats: Mostly white British, mostly female donors; authors suggested clonal diversity may be underestimated. Two doses of AZD1222 preceded a rise in Spike-specific TCR breadth and depth. At baseline, seropositivity was found in only six or seven AZD1222 recipients.

Method: immunoSEQ multiplex PCR; TCRdb's copy keeps in-frame clones and lacks some. The sample contains fewer than 140,000 clones, 75% to 90% of which appear only once. Regarding this clone: Its antigen remains unknown.

This receptor was obtained from an adult in good health. Sequenced here: peripheral blood, sampled on day 0 of AZD1222 vaccination. The rearrangement links TRBV3-1 (or the pseudogene TRBV3-2) to TRBJ1-2; D call uncertain. The CDR3 here is CASSPLFTPGDGYTF. CDR3 DNA: TGTGCCAGCAGCCCCCTTTTTACCCCCGGGGATGGCTACACCTTC.